The 18 T cell receptor beta chains in this list originate from one sample, sequenced in a study of low-dose radiotherapy and immunotherapy resistance in tumors. Both TCRalpha and TCRbeta chains were reverse transcribed with V-gene-specific primers. Over roughly 20 PCR cycles, TCRs were amplified from a constant-region primer and V-primer adapter. One entry per CDR3 protein results from TCRdb running MiXCR on the reads. The sample lists about 11,000 distinct CDR3 sequences, less than 60% occurring once. The receptor source for this set is a human donor with advanced metastatic prostate, ovarian, gallbladder or colorectal cancer (not recorded which). This table probably holds off-target reads from a library built for another chain.

CDR3: CAISEANRPAVNTGELFF. In DNA, the CDR3 is TGTGCCATCAGTGAGGCTAACCGGCCAGCGGTTAACACCGGGGAGCTGTTTTTT. This chain connects TRBV10-3 to TRBJ2-2, with D possibly TRBD2 on 5 matching bases. Deletions cut 2 bases from V and 2 bases from J, with 18 bases between. CDR1 is ENHRY, CDR2 SYGVKD, per germline. This CDR3 has 18 amino acids.

The V and J genes are TRBV2 and TRBJ2-2; the match to TRBD2 covers 8 bases. The CDR3 has 15 residues. Germline lookup yields CDR1 SNHLY and CDR2 FYNNEI. Trimming at V came to 3 bases and at J to 4 bases, leaving 4 bases not matched to a gene. CDR3 loop: CASSEAGGGTGELFF. CDR3 coding DNA: TGTGCCAGCAGTGAGGCGGGAGGAGGCACCGGGGAGCTGTTTTTT.

This clonotype has only a few counts. The rearrangement links TRBV10-3 to TRBJ1-3; TRBD1 is a possible D gene (6 bases). Germline CDR1 is ENHRY and CDR2 is SYGVKD. The CDR3 covers 13 residues. Trimming shortened V by 6 bases and J by 0 bases, and 6 bases separated the two germline ends. Written as DNA, the CDR3 is TGTGCCATCAGGGACAGCTCTGGAAACACCATATATTTT. Amino acid sequence: CAIRDSSGNTIYF.

CDR3 nucleotide sequence: TGTGCCAGCAGTTTATACGACAGAGTCTACGAGCAGTACTTC. Translated: CASSLYDRVYEQYF. The rearrangement joins TRBV28 to TRBJ2-7; possibly TRBD1 for D (5 bases). The V gene's germline CDR1 is MDHEN and CDR2 SYDVKM. The CDR3 consists of 14 residues. V gave up 1 base and J gave up 3 bases, with 10 bases separating them.

V and J are TRBV11-2 and TRBJ2-1; no definite D call. Germline assignment: CDR1 SGHAT and CDR2 FQNNGV. Trimming pared 5 bases from V and 4 bases from J, leaving 9 bases between. This CDR3 has 13 amino acids. CDR3 loop: CASSPYSYNEQFF. CDR3 sequence (DNA): TGTGCCAGCAGCCCCTACAGTTACAATGAGCAGTTCTTC.

Only a few counts were recorded for this clonotype. V gene TRBV28 combines with J gene TRBJ1-2, with D unclear. Trimming took 8 bases from V and 4 from J, leaving 17 bases between them. This CDR3 has 14 residues. The germline gives CDR1 MDHEN, CDR2 SYDVKM. Written as DNA, the CDR3 is TGTGCCAGCTCAGAGGGCCGACTGTCCTATGGCTACACCTTC. It encodes CASSEGRLSYGYTF.

This clonotype was counted only a few times. The chain carries TRBV29-1 and TRBJ1-1; TRBD1 is a possible D gene (6 bases). Germline V gives CDR1 SQVTM, CDR2 ANQGSEA. This CDR3 comprises 13 residues. The V and J ends lost 8 bases and 5 bases respectively, with 18 bases between them. The DNA of the CDR3 is TGCAGCTCTCAATCAGGGGTAGGGACTGAAGCTTTCTTT. It specifies CSSQSGVGTEAFF.

V is TRBV19 and J is TRBJ2-3; TRBD1 agrees at 7 bases. Germline loops: CDR1 LNHDA, CDR2 SQIVND (reference sequence). V trimming: 6 bases; J trimming: 3 bases; junction bases outside the gene matches: 6. The CDR3 totals 14 residues. The CDR3 is CASRGVTGTDTQYF. The DNA of the CDR3 is TGTGCCAGTAGGGGGGTGACAGGGACAGATACGCAGTATTTT. The variable domain in full, completed from reference TRBV19 and TRBJ2-3, reads DGGITQSPKYLFRKEGQNVTLSCEQNLNHDAMYWYRQDPGQGLRLIYYSQIVNDFQKGDIAEGYSVSREKKESFPLTVTSAQKNPTAFYLCASRGVTGTDTQYFGPGTRLTVL.

The chain uses TRBV10-3 and TRBJ2-7, with 7 bases identical to TRBD2. The junction had 4 bases not matched to a gene; V was cut back by 0 bases and J by 5 bases. The CDR3 is made up of 14 amino acids. CDR1 is ENHRY and CDR2 is SYGVKD in the germline V gene. CDR3 residues: CAISESPRGDEQYF. The CDR3, as DNA: TGTGCCATCAGTGAGTCCCCCCGGGGGGACGAGCAGTACTTC.

This chain links TRBV7-9 with TRBJ2-7, with unresolved D. V lost 6 bases to trimming and J lost 0 bases, with 9 bases between them. The length of the CDR3 is 13 residues. The V gene's germline CDR1 is SEHNR and CDR2 FQNEAQ (reference sequence). In nucleotides, the CDR3 is TGTGCCAGCAGAGAAAGGAGCTCCTACGAGCAGTACTTC. It yields the protein CASRERSSYEQYF. Combining the CDR3 with reference TRBV7-9 and TRBJ2-7 gives the whole variable domain DTGVSQNPRHKITKRGQNVTFRCDPISEHNRLYWYRQTLGQGPEFLTYFQNEAQLEKSRLLSDRFSAERPKGSFSTLEIQRTEQGDSAMYLCASRERSSYEQYFGPGTRLTVT.

This clonotype was found a few times. V and J are TRBV5-1 and TRBJ1-2; D uncertain. The CDR3 covers 15 residues. Trimming took 4 bases from V and 0 from J, leaving 13 bases between them. Germline loops: CDR1 SGHRS, CDR2 YFSETQ. The CDR3 spells CASSPGSEANYGYTF. The CDR3 DNA reads TGCGCCAGCAGCCCAGGAAGCGAAGCTAACTATGGCTACACCTTC.

The chain couples TRBV29-1 to TRBJ2-5, with TRBD2 matching 8 bases. The CDR3 has 13 residues. CDR1 is SQVTM and CDR2 is ANQGSEA in the germline V gene. With 5 bases clipped from V and 5 bases from J, the junction kept 7 bases outside the gene matches. CDR3 region: CSVQAGVRETQYF. The CDR3 DNA sequence: TGCAGCGTTCAAGCGGGAGTCCGGGAGACCCAGTACTTC.

The chain joins TRBV6-6 to TRBJ2-7, with unresolved D. V lost 4 bases and J 7 bases, leaving 14 bases between the germline ends. The CDR3 has 13 residues. CDR1 MNHNY and CDR2 SVGAGI come from the germline V gene (reference sequence). The DNA of the CDR3 is TGTGCCAGCAGTTCGTCCGGGCCTCCGGAGCAGTACTTC. Translation: CASSSSGPPEQYF.

This clonotype came up a few times. The chain recombines TRBV6-5 with TRBJ2-7; 10 bases are a match to TRBD1. CDR3 length: 18 residues. J gave up 0 bases and V 2 bases, and 10 bases lay outside the gene matches. CDR1 and CDR2 (germline): MNHEY, SVGAGI. The CDR3 loop reads CASSYRPGTGANSYEQYF. CDR3 DNA sequence: TGTGCCAGCAGTTACCGTCCCGGGACAGGGGCCAACTCCTACGAGCAGTACTTC.

The chain couples TRBV2 to TRBJ2-7, with D uncertain. Germline assignment: CDR1 SNHLY and CDR2 FYNNEI. There are 13 residues in the CDR3. Trimming took 5 bases from V and 3 from J, leaving 11 bases between them. The CDR3 loop reads CASSFGRSYEQYF. Here the CDR3 DNA reads TGTGCCAGCAGTTTCGGACGGAGCTACGAGCAGTACTTC.

V gene TRBV2 combines with J gene TRBJ1-5; 7 bases line up with TRBD1. This CDR3 contains 14 residues. Germline V gene lookup returns CDR1 SNHLY and CDR2 FYNNEI. V lost 7 bases, J lost 5 bases, and 8 bases stayed unmatched. The CDR3 DNA follows: TGTGCCAGCAATGCAGGGGGTGGGTATCAGCCCCAGCATTTT. Translating it yields CASNAGGGYQPQHF.

Regarding this clonotype: Germline is not matched at one junction end, which may reflect a read error. The chain uses TRBV10-2 and TRBJ1-1; the D is unclear. Germline V gene lookup returns CDR1 WSHSY and CDR2 SAAADI. The CDR3 contains 16 residues. CDR3 in DNA: TGCGCCAGCAGCGAGTCCGGGCTTAAGGGTTACACTGAAGCTTTCTTT. Its translation: CASSESGLKGYTEAFF.

This clonotype came up a few times. CDR3 DNA sequence: TGTGCCAGCATTTCCCCGGGAGGGCCTCGGGAGCAGTACTTC. Amino acid sequence: CASISPGGPREQYF. The chain is built from TRBV28 and TRBJ2-7, with 8 positions matching TRBD2. The CDR3 length is 14 residues. Germline values: CDR1 MDHEN, CDR2 SYDVKM. The V and J ends lost 7 bases and 7 bases, in that order; junction bases with no gene match: 12. Supplemented by reference TRBV28 and TRBJ2-7, the full variable domain reads DVKVTQSSRYLVKRTGEKVFLECVQDMDHENMFWYRQDPGLGLRLIYFSYDVKMKEKGDIPEGYSVSREKKERFSLILESASTNQTSMYLCASISPGGPREQYFGPGTRLTVT.